Following are 6 T cell receptor beta chains from one sample sequenced in a study of T cells in Graves' hyperthyroidism and ophthalmopathy. Amplification of TCR beta CDR3 regions was performed using RNA transcripts as template. The TCR CDR3 first-round RT-PCR relied on the HTBI primer set. MiXCR was run by TCRdb on the multiplex PCR reads, yielding one entry per CDR3 protein. The sample holds more than 500,000 distinct CDR3 sequences, 13% to 15% seen once. Input material: blood. The receptors here all came from a woman aged 40-49 years with Graves' hyperthyroidism.

The table lists this clonotype with many counts. The V call is TRBV6-6, the J call TRBJ1-5, with TRBD1 identical over 8 bases. J lost 0 bases, V lost 0 bases, and 7 bases had no gene match. CDR1 and CDR2 (germline): MNHNY, SVGAGI (reference sequence). The CDR3 contains 18 residues. The CDR3 spells CASSYSSRGQFSNQPQHF. Written as DNA, the CDR3 is TGTGCCAGCAGTTACTCGAGCAGGGGGCAGTTTAGCAATCAGCCCCAGCATTTT.

V is TRBV29-1 and J is TRBJ2-1; possibly TRBD1 for D (5 bases). The V gene lost 5 bases and the J gene lost 4 bases, with 6 bases spanning the gap. The CDR3 contains 11 residues. Germline CDR1 SQVTM, CDR2 ANQGSEA. Here the CDR3 reads CSVTGYNEQFF. CDR3 coding DNA: TGCAGCGTTACAGGATACAATGAGCAGTTCTTC.

Of note for this clonotype: Possible read error: a much larger clone is one base away. This sequence joins TRBV3-1 and TRBJ2-1, with 8 positions matching TRBD2. The V and J ends lost 0 bases and 0 bases, in that order; junction bases with no gene match: 7. Germline V CDR1 and CDR2: LGHDT, YNNKEL (reference sequence). This CDR3 region has 18 residues. The CDR3 sequence: CASSQEGVAGYSYNEQFF. CDR3 DNA sequence: TGTGCCAGCAGCCAAGAAGGAGTAGCGGGGTACTCCTACAATGAGCAGTTCTTC.

This clonotype was recorded at least ten times. V usage is TRBV11-2 and J usage is TRBJ2-5; the D gene is possibly TRBD1 (6 bases). The germline V gene encodes CDR1 SGHAT and CDR2 FQNNGV. The CDR3 length is 15 residues. V was cut by 0 bases and J by 3 bases, with 11 bases left in between. CDR3 sequence: CASSLEGGSKETQYF. The CDR3 nucleotides read TGTGCCAGCAGCTTAGAAGGGGGAAGTAAAGAGACCCAGTACTTC.

Many counts were recorded for this clonotype. This chain uses TRBV6-1 with TRBJ1-1, with D unclear. Trimming cost V 1 base and J 9 bases, with 9 bases left between them. The length of the CDR3 is 12 residues. Germline-derived CDR1 and CDR2 are MNHNS and SASEGT. CDR3 loop: CASSEGQRKAFF. The CDR3 bases are TGTGCCAGCAGTGAAGGCCAGCGGAAAGCTTTCTTT.

This clonotype was seen a handful of times. The chain carries TRBV6-1 and TRBJ1-2; 9 positions match TRBD1. V lost 6 bases, J lost 5 bases, and 7 bases stayed unmatched. Germline V gives CDR1 MNHNS, CDR2 SASEGT. This CDR3 is built from 14 residues. The CDR3, as DNA: TGTGCCAGCAGAAACTCCGGGACAGGGTATGGCTACACCTTC. Translation: CASRNSGTGYGYTF.